The sequence of this T cell receptor beta chain was determined in a study of metastatic and nonmetastatic thyroid tumors. The wider study: Both malignant and benign thyroid patients supplied peripheral blood and tumor or nodule tissue samples, across which the repertoires of these patients were then compared. Overall study findings and caveats: For both blood and tumor, malignant thyroid tumors reportedly showed significantly higher TCR beta diversity than benign nodules did.

No patient had received any treatment before thyroid surgery. The germline gives CDR1 MDHEN, CDR2 SYDVKM. The V and J ends lost 5 bases and 7 bases respectively, with 9 bases between them. This CDR3 has 11 residues. In regard to this clone: Its cognate antigen is unknown.

How the authors handled the data: The distant-metastasis classifier for papillary thyroid cancer was built from CDR3 differences across clinicopathological groups. Via MiXCR, TCRdb re-called the PCR reads. The V and J calls here are based on TCRdb, not the publication. Of tens of thousands of clones in the sample, more than 20% were seen once. The sequenced sample was blood. The receptor was derived from a female donor with papillary thyroid cancer or a benign thyroid nodule (not recorded which). Some clones in this sample may be carry-over from other donors' samples. The chain carries TRBV28 and TRBJ2-7; D is uncertain. DNA of the CDR3: TGTGCCAGCAGTATCGGGTGGGAGCAGTACTTC. Its translation: CASSIGWEQYF.